A single sample gave rise to the 9 T cell receptor beta chains below, sequenced in a study of blood T cell repertoires in COVID-19. Profiled with immunoSEQ multiplex PCR; TCRdb holds only in-frame clones, not every one. The sample contains about 140,000 clones, approximately 79% of which appear only once. Sequencing used peripheral blood. Source of these receptors: a man aged 60 to 75 with acute or convalescent COVID-19.

The chain is built from TRBV4-2 and TRBJ1-1; 7 bases are a match to TRBD1. In germline, CDR1 is LGHNA, CDR2 YNFKEQ. V gave up 1 base and J gave up 3 bases; unmatched junction bases: 8. The CDR3 is 16 amino acids. The CDR3 protein is CASSQGSTGMDTEAFF. The CDR3, as DNA: TGTGCCAGCAGCCAAGGTTCGACAGGGATGGACACTGAAGCTTTCTTT.

V is TRBV4-3 and J is TRBJ1-3; unclear D gene. The length of the CDR3 is 15 residues. CDR1 is LGHNA and CDR2 is YSLEER in the germline V gene. V dropped 5 bases and J dropped 9 bases, with 20 bases sitting between them. CDR3 region: CASSASVSVRPTIYF. CDR3 bases: TGCGCCAGCAGCGCTTCCGTTAGTGTTCGCCCCACCATATATTTT.

The chain recombines TRBV19 with TRBJ1-1; 8 nucleotides match TRBD1. The V segment lost 7 bases and the J segment 4 bases; nucleotides outside the gene matches: 14. This CDR3 contains 16 residues. Germline-derived CDR1 and CDR2 are LNHDA and SQIVND (reference sequence). CDR3 sequence (DNA): TGTGCCAGTATCCTACGACAGGGGTTACCGGGCACTGAAGCTTTCTTT. Protein sequence: CASILRQGLPGTEAFF.

J is TRBJ1-5 and V is TRBV30, with unresolved D. The CDR3 is 12 residues long. The ends were cut back, 2 bases at V and 4 bases at J, with 6 bases in the middle. CDR1 GTSNPN and CDR2 SVGIG come from the germline V gene (reference sequence). The CDR3 region is CAWSNTNQPQHF. CDR3 nucleotides: TGTGCCTGGAGTAACACAAATCAGCCCCAGCATTTT.

The chain carries TRBV6-2 or TRBV6-3 and TRBJ2-7, with D maybe TRBD2 (5 bases). The CDR3 loop spans 11 amino acids. V shed 2 bases and J shed 11 bases, with 10 bases lying between them. CDR1 is MNHEY and CDR2 is SVGEGT in the germline V gene. The CDR3 sequence is CASSYNLAEYF. CDR3 bases: TGTGCCAGCAGTTACAATCTAGCAGAGTACTTC.

The genes are TRBV6-2 or TRBV6-3 and TRBJ1-6, with D hard to call. The ends were cut back, 4 bases at V and 11 bases at J, with 12 bases in the middle. The CDR3 loop spans 13 amino acids. The germline V gene has CDR1 MNHEY and CDR2 SVGEGT. This chain's CDR3 is CASSWTESTPLHF. In nucleotides, the CDR3 is TGTGCCAGCAGTTGGACTGAATCGACACCCCTCCACTTT.

The CDR3 sequence: CASSPSAQDTEAFF. The CDR3 DNA follows: TGTGCCAGCAGCCCATCGGCTCAGGACACTGAAGCTTTCTTT. The chain recombines TRBV7-2 with TRBJ1-1; D call uncertain. Trimming shortened V by 5 bases and J by 3 bases, and 13 bases separated the two germline ends. This CDR3 is built from 14 residues. Germline CDR1 and CDR2: SGHTA and FQGNSA.

This clone was recorded a few times. V gene TRBV10-2 combines with J gene TRBJ2-1; 9 bases fit TRBD2. CDR3 length: 14 amino acids. Germline loops: CDR1 WSHSY, CDR2 SAAADI. Losses at the gene ends were 5 bases for V and 3 bases for J; bases not matched to a gene: 2. The CDR3 loop is CASSNSGSYNEQFF. The DNA for the CDR3 is TGCGCCAGCAGTAATAGCGGGAGCTACAATGAGCAGTTCTTC.

The chain uses TRBV5-8 and TRBJ1-3, with D uncertain. CDR3 length: 15 amino acids. Looked up from germline, CDR1 is SGHTS and CDR2 is YDEGEE. Trimming shortened V by 4 bases and J by 2 bases, and 13 bases separated the two germline ends. CDR3 region: CASSIRSGTGNTIYF. The CDR3 DNA reads as TGTGCCAGCAGCATACGGTCGGGGACTGGAAACACCATATATTTT.